One TCR beta chain is described in this entry. The antigen remains unidentified. CDR1 is SGHAT, CDR2 FQDESV, per germline (reference sequence). V was pared by 1 base and J by 5 bases, with 11 bases between. The CDR3 length is 14 residues. The data were taken from a study of cytomegalovirus exposure and HLA in healthy donors. Study-wide findings and caveats: A classifier reportedly called cytomegalovirus status with high sensitivity and specificity. Altogether, 164 TCR beta chains were recorded as cytomegalovirus-associated.

Profiling relied on immunoSEQ multiplex PCR, and the TCRdb table lists in-frame clones only, not all of them. Found here are around 170,000 clones, more than 75% of them singletons; the top ten hold 2.5% to 3%. The sample was PBMCs. The rearrangement joins TRBV11-1 to TRBJ1-1; D is possibly TRBD1 (5 bases). The sequence came from a man younger than 30 in good health and CMV-seronegative. The CDR3 sequence is CASSLDRRVTEAFF. The CDR3 DNA reads TGTGCCAGCAGCTTAGACCGCAGGGTAACTGAAGCTTTCTTT.